This TCR beta chain stems from a study of cytomegalovirus exposure and HLA in healthy donors. The PCR ran on 60 Vbeta and 13 Jbeta primers. Generated by immunoSEQ multiplex PCR, the TCRdb table keeps only in-frame clones and is missing some. The profile shows 150,000 or so clones, approximately 70% of them singletons. Germline-derived CDR1 and CDR2 are LNHDA and SQIVND (reference sequence). V was shortened by 7 bases and J by 7 bases, with 23 bases between the two germline ends. The CDR3 consists of 16 residues. Study-level findings and limits: A link between a missense DCLRE1C variant and TCR beta V- and J-gene trimming emerged from a later analysis. Productive rates of about 90% or about 30% were seen for most TCR beta V segments in an earlier analysis. It was reported that TCR beta sequences correctly inferred the HLA-A and HLA-B alleles for most subjects.

About this clone: The antigen remains undetermined.

The sequencing input was PBMCs. This TCR was sampled from a human donor in good health. The J gene is TRBJ2-1, the V gene TRBV19; maybe TRBD2 (7 bases). The CDR3 nucleotides are TGTGCCAGTACCCGACTCGGGGGGCAACGAACAAATGAGCAGTTCTTC. It is translated as CASTRLGGQRTNEQFF.